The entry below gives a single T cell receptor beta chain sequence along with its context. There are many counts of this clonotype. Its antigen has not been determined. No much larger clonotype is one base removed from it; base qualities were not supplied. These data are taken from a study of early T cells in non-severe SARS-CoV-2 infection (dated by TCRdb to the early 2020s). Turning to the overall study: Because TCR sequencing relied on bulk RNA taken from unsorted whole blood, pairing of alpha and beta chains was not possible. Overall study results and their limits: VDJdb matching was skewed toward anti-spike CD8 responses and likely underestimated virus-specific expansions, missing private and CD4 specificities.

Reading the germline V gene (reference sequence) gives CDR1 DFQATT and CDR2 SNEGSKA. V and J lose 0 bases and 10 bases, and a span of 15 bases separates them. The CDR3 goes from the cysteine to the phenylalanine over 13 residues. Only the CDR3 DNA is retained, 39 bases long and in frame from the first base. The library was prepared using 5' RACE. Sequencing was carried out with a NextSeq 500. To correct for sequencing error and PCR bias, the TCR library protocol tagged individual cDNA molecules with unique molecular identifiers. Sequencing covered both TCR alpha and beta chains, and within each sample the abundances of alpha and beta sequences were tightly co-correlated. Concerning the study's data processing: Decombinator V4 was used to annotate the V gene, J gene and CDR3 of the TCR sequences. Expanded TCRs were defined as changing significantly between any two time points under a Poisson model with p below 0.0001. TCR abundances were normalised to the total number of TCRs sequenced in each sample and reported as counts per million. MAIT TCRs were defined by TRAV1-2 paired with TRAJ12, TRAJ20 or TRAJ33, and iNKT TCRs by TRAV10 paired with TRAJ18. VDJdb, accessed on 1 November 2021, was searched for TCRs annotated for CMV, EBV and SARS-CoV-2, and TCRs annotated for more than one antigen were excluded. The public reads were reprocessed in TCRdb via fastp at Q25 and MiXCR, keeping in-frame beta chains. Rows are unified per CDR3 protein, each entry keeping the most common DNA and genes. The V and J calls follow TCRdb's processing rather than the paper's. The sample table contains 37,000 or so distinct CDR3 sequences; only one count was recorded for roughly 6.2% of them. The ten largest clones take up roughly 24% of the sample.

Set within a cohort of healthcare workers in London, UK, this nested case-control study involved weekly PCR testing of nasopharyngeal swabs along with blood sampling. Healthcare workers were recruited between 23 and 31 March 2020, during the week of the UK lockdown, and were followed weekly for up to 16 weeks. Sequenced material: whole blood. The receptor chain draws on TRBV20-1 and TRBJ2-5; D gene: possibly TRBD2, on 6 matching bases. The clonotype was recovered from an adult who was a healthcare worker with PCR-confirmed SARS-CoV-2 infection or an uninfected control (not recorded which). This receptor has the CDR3 CSARDYEEGGQYF. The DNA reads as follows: TGCAGTGCTAGAGATTACGAGGAGGGTGGCCAGTACTTC.